The 17 T cell receptor beta chains reported below all come from one sample, sequenced in a study of blood T cell repertoires in COVID-19 (dated by TCRdb to about 2020). Library prep was done by the immunoSEQ multiplex PCR assay. The table comes from immuneACCESS by way of TCRdb, which keeps in-frame sequences with V and J called. Part of the clones is missing from these tables; in studies checked, under half for an unresolved V gene and the rest for unknown reasons. The sample contains about 57,000 clones, 82% of them found a single time. Jointly, the top ten make up approximately 20% of the sample. Sequenced sample: peripheral blood. These receptors all come from a woman aged 55-69 years with acute or convalescent COVID-19.

The rearrangement joins TRBV25-1 to TRBJ1-2; 7 nucleotides align to TRBD1. Germline CDR1 and CDR2: MGHDK and SYGVNS. V trimming: 4 bases; J trimming: 7 bases; junction bases outside the gene matches: 6. The CDR3 runs to 13 residues. Here the CDR3 reads CASSGPGGIGYTF. The CDR3, as DNA: TGTGCCAGCAGTGGGCCAGGGGGGATTGGCTACACCTTC.

A remark on this clone: The junction differs from germline at one of its ends, possibly a read error. The rearrangement links TRBV19 to TRBJ2-5, with no clear D. The CDR3 length is 13 residues. Germline CDR1 LNHDA, CDR2 SQIVND (reference sequence). The chain's CDR3 is CASSRNREEIQYF. The CDR3 DNA reads as TGTGCCAGTAGTAGGAACAGAGAAGAGATCCAGTACTTC.

This clone was picked up a small number of times. V is TRBV11-3 and J is TRBJ2-1; the match to TRBD2 covers 8 bases. Germline V lookup: CDR1 SGHNT, CDR2 YENEEA. J gave up 7 bases and V 5 bases, and 10 bases lay outside the gene matches. The CDR3 covers 15 residues. CDR3 sequence: CASSPPGGGKNEQFF. The CDR3 region has the DNA TGTGCCAGCAGCCCCCCGGGCGGGGGGAAGAATGAGCAGTTCTTC.

The chain joins TRBV7-2 to TRBJ2-5, with 11 bases aligning to TRBD1. This CDR3 comprises 15 residues. From germline, CDR1 is SGHTA and CDR2 FQGNSA. Losses at the gene ends were 5 bases for V and 2 bases for J; bases not matched to a gene: 4. The CDR3 reads CASSMDRGLQETQYF. Written as DNA, the CDR3 is TGTGCCAGCAGCATGGACAGGGGGCTGCAAGAGACCCAGTACTTC. Complete variable domain (other parts from reference TRBV7-2 and TRBJ2-5): GAGVSQSPSNKVTEKGKDVELRCDPISGHTALYWYRQSLGQGLEFLIYFQGNSAPDKSGLPSDRFSAERTGGSVSTLTIQRTQQEDSAVYLCASSMDRGLQETQYFGPGTRLLVL.

This chain links TRBV5-4 with TRBJ2-7, with D possibly being TRBD1 (6 bases). The CDR3 sequence is 16 residues long. Trimming removed 4 bases from V and 9 bases from J, with 26 bases in between. Germline lookup yields CDR1 SGHNT and CDR2 YYREEE (reference sequence). The chain's CDR3 is CASSGISTGLLTRQYF. In DNA, the CDR3 is TGTGCCAGCAGCGGAATCTCCACAGGGCTACTTACGAGGCAGTACTTC.

The V call is TRBV11-3, the J call TRBJ1-1; D perhaps matches TRBD1 (5 bases). This CDR3 has 18 residues. V was pared by 6 bases and J by 4 bases, with 27 bases between. Germline V gives CDR1 SGHNT, CDR2 YENEEA. The CDR3 DNA is TGTGCCAGCAGTTATAGGGGCCTATGGAAGATGTCGGGCACTGAAGCTTTCTTT. It specifies CASSYRGLWKMSGTEAFF. The variable domain in full, completed from reference TRBV11-3 and TRBJ1-1, reads EAGVVQSPRYKIIEKKQPVAFWCNPISGHNTLYWYLQNLGQGPELLIRYENEEAVDDSQLPKDRFSAERLKGVDSTLKIQPAELGDSAVYLCASSYRGLWKMSGTEAFFGQGTRLTVV.

The chain carries TRBV9 and TRBJ1-2; tentatively, D is TRBD1 (5 bases). V was cut by 4 bases and J by 0 bases, with 10 bases left in between. CDR1 and CDR2 from the germline V gene are SGDLS and YYNGEE. This CDR3 contains 14 residues. Here the CDR3 DNA reads TGTGCCAGCAGCCGGGGGGGAGCTAACTATGGCTACACCTTC. Its protein product is CASSRGGANYGYTF.

This clone was picked up one time. V gene TRBV19 combines with J gene TRBJ1-5; D call uncertain. Germline V CDR1 and CDR2: LNHDA, SQIVND (reference sequence). V lost 4 bases and J 5 bases, leaving 9 bases between the germline ends. CDR3 length equals 13 residues. CDR3 bases: TGTGCCAGTAGTACCGGCGGCCATCAGCCCCAGCATTTT. Encoded protein: CASSTGGHQPQHF.

The rearrangement joins TRBV27 to TRBJ2-5; the D gene is possibly TRBD2 (5 bases). This CDR3 is built from 13 residues. Trimming removed 5 bases from V and 2 bases from J, with 9 bases in between. The germline V gene encodes CDR1 MNHEY and CDR2 SMNVEV (reference sequence). As DNA, the CDR3 is TGTGCCAGCAGTCGGCCGGGGCAAGAGACCCAGTACTTC. Translated, it gives CASSRPGQETQYF.

J is TRBJ1-1 and V is TRBV10-3; the match to TRBD1 covers 11 bases. Losses at the gene ends were 10 bases for V and 4 bases for J; bases not matched to a gene: 5. CDR3 length equals 13 residues. Germline values: CDR1 ENHRY, CDR2 SYGVKD. CDR3: CATGDRGATEAFF. CDR3 DNA sequence: TGTGCCACCGGGGACAGGGGGGCCACTGAAGCTTTCTTT.

V usage is TRBV9 and J usage is TRBJ2-3; possibly TRBD1 for D (5 bases). This CDR3 region has 14 residues. Germline V lookup: CDR1 SGDLS, CDR2 YYNGEE. V lost 2 bases, J lost 0 bases, and 7 bases lay in between. DNA for the CDR3: TGTGCCAGCAGCGTGAGACAGAGCACAGATACGCAGTATTTT. Its protein is CASSVRQSTDTQYF.

The rearrangement joins TRBV18 to TRBJ1-3; 8 nucleotides line up with TRBD1. The CDR3 totals 17 residues. V lost 1 base to trimming and J lost 0 bases; unmatched junction nucleotides: 5. Germline assignment: CDR1 KGHSH and CDR2 LQKENI. The CDR3 here is CASSPRGQERSGNTIYF. CDR3 nucleotides: TGTGCCAGCTCACCACGGGGACAGGAGCGCTCTGGAAACACCATATATTTT.

The table lists this clone with a count of one. V and J are TRBV20-1 and TRBJ2-7; a weak D match, TRBD1 (5 bases). The CDR3 spans 11 residues. The V and J ends lost 6 bases and 3 bases respectively, with 9 bases between them. CDR1 is DFQATT and CDR2 is SNEGSKA in the germline V gene (reference sequence). The CDR3 DNA reads TGCAGTGCGAAACAGGACTACGAGCAGTACTTC. Translating it yields CSAKQDYEQYF.

The V and J genes are TRBV19 and TRBJ1-1; 9 bases agree with TRBD1. In germline, CDR1 is LNHDA, CDR2 SQIVND (reference sequence). The CDR3 has 14 amino acids. Trimming cost V 7 bases and J 3 bases; bases outside gene matches: 6. CDR3 amino acids: CASMDRGRYTEAFF. In DNA, the CDR3 is TGTGCCAGTATGGACAGGGGACGGTACACTGAAGCTTTCTTT.

The rearrangement links TRBV4-2 to TRBJ2-1; 10 positions agree with TRBD2. In germline, CDR1 is LGHNA, CDR2 YNFKEQ. V shed 2 bases, J shed 4 bases, and the junction held 8 bases outside the gene matches. The CDR3 runs to 17 residues. Written as DNA, the CDR3 is TGTGCCAGCAGCCAACTATTTAGCGGGGGGTCTTACAATGAGCAGTTCTTC. Translation: CASSQLFSGGSYNEQFF.

V usage is TRBV6-2 or TRBV6-3 and J usage is TRBJ1-1, with 7 bases aligning to TRBD1. V lost 6 bases to trimming and J lost 6 bases; unmatched junction nucleotides: 4. This CDR3 is built from 12 residues. Per the germline V gene, CDR1 is MNHEY and CDR2 is SVGEGT. CDR3 sequence reads: CASSDRASEAFF. The CDR3 bases are TGTGCCAGCAGCGACAGGGCTTCTGAAGCTTTCTTT.

The chain couples TRBV7-9 to TRBJ1-6; TRBD1 agrees at 10 bases. CDR3 length equals 15 residues. After removal of 4 bases from V and 10 bases from J, the junction contained 7 bases not matched to a gene. The V gene's germline CDR1 is SEHNR and CDR2 FQNEAQ (reference sequence). CDR3 nucleotides: TGTGCCAGCAGCTCTGCCGGGACAGGGGCCTCACCCCTCCACTTT. It is translated as CASSSAGTGASPLHF.